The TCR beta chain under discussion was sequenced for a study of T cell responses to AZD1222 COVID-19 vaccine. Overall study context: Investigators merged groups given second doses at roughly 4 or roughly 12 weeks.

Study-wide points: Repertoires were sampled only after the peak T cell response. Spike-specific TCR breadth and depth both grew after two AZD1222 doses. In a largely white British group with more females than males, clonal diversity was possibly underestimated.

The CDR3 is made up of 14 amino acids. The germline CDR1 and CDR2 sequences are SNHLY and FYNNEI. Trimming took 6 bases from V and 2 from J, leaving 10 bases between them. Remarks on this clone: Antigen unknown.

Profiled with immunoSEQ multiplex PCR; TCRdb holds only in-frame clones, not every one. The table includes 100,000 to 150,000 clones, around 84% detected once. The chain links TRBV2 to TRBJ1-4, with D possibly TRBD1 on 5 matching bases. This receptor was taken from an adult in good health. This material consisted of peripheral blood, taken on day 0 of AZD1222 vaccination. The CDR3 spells CASSRTKTNEKLFF. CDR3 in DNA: TGTGCCAGCAGCAGGACAAAGACTAATGAAAAACTGTTTTTT.